The present T cell receptor beta chain was sequenced within a study of shared clonotypes between healthy human individuals. Study-wide points: Only blood samples were collected, and tissue repertoires likely differ.

Ten immunoSEQ deep assay plates were used by the authors to sequence unsorted PBMC DNA. Clones were sequenced by immunoSEQ multiplex PCR, and TCRdb holds only the in-frame ones, with some missing. The table lists approximately 500,000 clones, almost 80% of them singletons. About this clone itself: Its specificity is unknown.

Only Caucasian adults living in Nashville, Tennessee served as donors. For unsorted samples, genomic DNA was extracted from about 95 million PBMCs. Trimming pared 2 bases from V and 1 base from J, leaving 12 bases between. This CDR3 has 15 residues. Germline V gives CDR1 KGHSH, CDR2 LQKENI. Sequencing was performed on PBMCs. The sequence derives from a woman aged 40 to 50 in good health. Some clones in this sample may be carry-over from other donors' samples. This chain joins TRBV18 and TRBJ2-7; D remains unclear. The CDR3 loop reads CASSPGTVRSYEQYF. CDR3 nucleotide sequence: TGTGCCAGCTCACCAGGAACAGTAAGATCCTACGAGCAGTACTTC.